The present TCR beta chain was sequenced within a study of blood T cell repertoires in COVID-19. Across the whole study: Samples representing acute and convalescent COVID-19 were sourced from the United States, Italy and Spain.

The study drew participants aged about 18 to 89 years from 20 to 30 US areas. Cohort 3 donors were reported recovered after two negative PCRs, clearance, or symptom resolution. Original methodology: Estimation of nucleated cell counts was performed using reference gene primer amplification. TCRdb keeps only in-frame clones here, not all; method: immunoSEQ multiplex PCR. V and J calls and clone size are those listed in that table; D and trimming were worked out from the DNA. Here the sample spans roughly 250,000 clones, 80% to 90% being singletons. The CDR3 has 15 amino acids. Germline V CDR1 and CDR2: ENHRY, SYGVKD. Trimming took 2 bases from V and 5 from J; bases not matched to a gene: 8.

V and J are TRBV10-3 and TRBJ2-7; TRBD2 aligns across 8 bases. The TCR comes from a woman between 45 and 65 years old who had recovered from COVID-19. Material: PBMCs or T cells enriched from blood (not recorded which). As DNA, the CDR3 is TGTGCCATCAGTGAGGCGACGGGAGGGCCCCACGAGCAGTACTTC. It specifies CAISEATGGPHEQYF.